This T cell receptor (beta chain) was recovered during a study of human T cells and chemical hapten exposure. Study at large: On around 2 cm by around 2 cm of upper inner arm skin, sensitization was performed with 2% DPC. Regarding the study as a whole: Having alopecia, the donors may differ immunologically from healthy people.

Time point specified: patch test 2, 6 weeks after DPC sensitization. Noted treatment: therapeutic diphenylcyclopropenone sensitization with weekly scalp DPC. Extraction of total RNA was performed on unfractionated whole blood. Via MiXCR, TCRdb re-called the RACE reads, giving one row per CDR3 protein. Of 350,000 to 400,000 distinct CDR3 sequences in the sample, over 6% were seen once. Trimming removed 4 bases from V and 8 bases from J; junction bases left unmatched: 7. This CDR3 is built from 14 residues. Germline assignment: CDR1 MNHEY and CDR2 SVGAGI. This clonotype was counted at least ten times. Antigen unknown.

This material consisted of whole blood, taken in connection with sensitization to the hapten diphenylcyclopropenone (DPC). This clonotype originated in a woman aged 18-29 years with alopecia areata. Some clones in this sample may be carry-over from other donors' samples. The chain employs TRBV6-5 and TRBJ1-2, with 10 bases lining up with TRBD1. This CDR3 reads CASSSSGTGVGYTF. The CDR3 nucleotides are TGTGCCAGCAGTTCTTCCGGGACAGGGGTCGGCTACACCTTC.